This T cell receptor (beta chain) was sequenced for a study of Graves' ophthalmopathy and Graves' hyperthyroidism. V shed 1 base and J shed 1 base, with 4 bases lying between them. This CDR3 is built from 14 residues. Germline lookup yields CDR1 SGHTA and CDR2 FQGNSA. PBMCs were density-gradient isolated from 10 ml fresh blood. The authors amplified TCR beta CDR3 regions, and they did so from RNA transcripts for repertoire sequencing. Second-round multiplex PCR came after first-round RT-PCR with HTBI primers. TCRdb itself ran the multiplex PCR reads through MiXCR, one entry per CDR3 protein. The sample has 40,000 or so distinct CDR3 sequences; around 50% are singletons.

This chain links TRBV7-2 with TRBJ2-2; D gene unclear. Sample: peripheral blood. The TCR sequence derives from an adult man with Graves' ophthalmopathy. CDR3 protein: CASSLVGNTGELFF. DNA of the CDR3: TGTGCCAGCAGCTTAGTAGGGAACACCGGGGAGCTGTTTTTT.